This T cell receptor (beta chain) appears in the sequencing data of a study of blood T cell repertoires in COVID-19 (TCRdb year 2020). Turning to the overall study: Samples covering the acute and convalescent phases of COVID-19 were provided by collaborators in the United States, Italy and Spain. Where available, HLA class I and class II types were taken from metadata supplied by the sample provider and were not determined by assay-based typing. The prospective study material was composed of cDNA or gDNA derived from T cells, B-cell-depleted T cells, or PBMCs. The dataset comprised deeply sampled blood TCRbeta repertoires from subjects exposed to, actively infected with, or recovered from COVID-19. Nearly every sample came with metadata listing a de-identified subject ID, COVID-19 status, age in years and sex. The samples were drawn from two sources: the first 160 participants of the ongoing ImmuneRACE study, and 1,000 to 1,500 subjects contributed by 6 global collaborators. The repertoires were made available in a free public database intended to serve as a resource for research on the immune response to SARS-CoV-2. What the research found in general, with its limitations: The amount of clinical and demographic metadata varied by source and participant and was provided uncurated.

About this clone: This clone's antigen is unknown. Base-call qualities are not available, and no considerably larger clone is one nucleotide away.

Whole blood was collected in K2EDTA tubes by collaborating institutions according to the institutions' own protocols. For TCRbeta analysis, collaborator samples were shipped as frozen whole blood, as isolated PBMCs, or as DNA extracted from either sample type. TCRbeta CDR3 regions were amplified from genomic DNA using the immunoSEQ Assay, a bias-controlled multiplex PCR. The authors processed their data as follows. Nucleated cell counts per sample were estimated from amplification of reference gene primers within the assay. To quantify the absolute abundance of each unique TCRbeta CDR3 rearrangement, sequence reads were collapsed and filtered. For each sample, productive Simpson clonality was calculated as the square root of Simpson's diversity index across productive rearrangements. The clones in this table, taken by TCRdb from immuneACCESS, are in-frame only. Not every clone is retained; where verified, under half of the shortfall comes from an unresolved V gene, and the cause of the rest is unknown. V and J calls and clone size follow that table, whereas D and trimming were derived from the DNA. This sample is represented by around 54,000 clones; more than 80% of them were singletons. 5.3% of the sample rests with the top ten.

The germline V gene yields SGHRS for CDR1 and YFSETQ for CDR2. The CDR3, from cysteine to phenylalanine, totals 15 residues. CDR3 DNA is the only sequence kept; it has 45 bases, read in frame from the first base. V sheds 3 bases and J sheds 0 bases, leaving 12 bases between their ends. The sample taken for sequencing was peripheral blood. The sequence joins TRBV5-1 to TRBJ1-2, with a tentative D gene TRBD1 over 5 matching bases. The clonotype was recovered from a woman aged 55-70 years with acute or convalescent COVID-19. The CDR3 in this case is CASSSRGATNYGYTF. DNA sequence: TGCGCCAGCAGCTCGCGGGGCGCGACTAACTATGGCTACACCTTC.